Each of the 16 T cell receptor beta chains below was sequenced from the same sample in a study of T cell responses to AZD1222 COVID-19 vaccine. Only in-frame clones appear in the TCRdb table, and some are missing; sequencing was by immunoSEQ multiplex PCR. The profile shows around 100,000 clones, 70% to 90% of them singletons. Sequencing was performed on peripheral blood, taken 28 days after the second AZD1222 dose. These receptors came from an adult who received the AZD1222 COVID-19 vaccine.

The CDR3 DNA sequence: TGTGCCATCAGAGACGGTGGAAACACCATATATTTT. As protein: CAIRDGGNTIYF. The chain joins TRBV10-3 to TRBJ1-3; no firm D call. The CDR3 sequence is 12 residues long. Germline V CDR1 and CDR2: ENHRY, SYGVKD. The V gene lost 6 bases and the J gene lost 3 bases, with 6 bases spanning the gap.

The chain employs TRBV28 and TRBJ1-5; no firm D call. Trimming left V 7 bases short and J 2 bases short, with 9 bases between. Germline CDR1 reads MDHEN; CDR2 reads SYDVKM. The CDR3 extends over 13 amino acids. The DNA of the CDR3 is TGTGCCAGCAATCCGACGGGCAATCAGCCCCAGCATTTT. Translated, it gives CASNPTGNQPQHF. The full variable domain, in which reference TRBV28 and TRBJ1-5 provide the parts outside the CDR3, is DVKVTQSSRYLVKRTGEKVFLECVQDMDHENMFWYRQDPGLGLRLIYFSYDVKMKEKGDIPEGYSVSREKKERFSLILESASTNQTSMYLCASNPTGNQPQHFGDGTRLSIL.

In this sample, this clone turned up once. The chain is built from TRBV9 and TRBJ2-1; 7 bases are shared with TRBD2. Germline V gene sequence: CDR1 SGDLS, CDR2 YYNGEE. V trimming: 0 bases; J trimming: 3 bases; junction bases outside the gene matches: 0. The CDR3 is made up of 14 amino acids. CDR3 sequence: CASSVGGSYNEQFF. As DNA, the CDR3 is TGTGCCAGCAGCGTAGGCGGGAGCTACAATGAGCAGTTCTTC.

V is TRBV28 and J is TRBJ1-1, with no clear D. The germline V and J ends were trimmed by 7 bases and 4 bases, with 7 bases remaining between them. CDR3 size: 11 residues. Germline CDR1 is MDHEN and CDR2 is SYDVKM. This chain's CDR3 is CASIELTEAFF. In DNA form, the CDR3 reads TGTGCCAGCATCGAACTCACTGAAGCTTTCTTT.

The chain recombines TRBV7-8 with TRBJ1-3, with a possible D match to TRBD1 (5 bases). Germline V gives CDR1 SGHVS, CDR2 FQNEAQ. The length of the CDR3 is 15 residues. Deletions cut 1 base from V and 1 base from J, with 8 bases between. CDR3 nucleotide sequence: TGTGCCAGCAGCTTAGGGCCAGGGTCTGGAAACACCATATATTTT. Residues: CASSLGPGSGNTIYF.

V and J are TRBV21-1 and TRBJ2-5; the DNA was not used to check the table's D call, TRBD1. TRBV21-1 is a known pseudogene. The CDR3 covers 14 residues. The CDR3 loop is CASSKVRGVETQYF. The CDR3 coding sequence is TGTGCCAGCAGCAAAGTCAGGGGTGTGGAGACCCAGTACTTC.

The chain uses TRBV18 and TRBJ2-3; 12 nucleotides line up with TRBD2. The trim removed 0 bases at V and 0 bases at J, leaving 7 bases unmatched. This CDR3 spans 19 amino acids. Germline CDR1 is KGHSH and CDR2 is LQKENI. The CDR3 protein is CASSPPLGLAGTSTDTQYF. DNA of the CDR3: TGTGCCAGCTCACCACCGCTAGGACTAGCGGGGACTAGCACAGATACGCAGTATTTT.

The chain combines TRBV11-2 with TRBJ1-3; 9 nucleotides line up with TRBD1. CDR1 and CDR2 (germline): SGHAT, FQNNGV. The CDR3 has 16 amino acids. J was trimmed by 0 bases and V by 3 bases; bases with no gene match: 3. CDR3 sequence: CASSFGQGSSGNTIYF. The CDR3 DNA sequence: TGTGCCAGCAGCTTTGGACAGGGGAGCTCTGGAAACACCATATATTTT.

The chain couples TRBV29-1 to TRBJ1-2; a weak D match, TRBD1 (6 bases). The CDR3 is made up of 13 amino acids. Germline assignment: CDR1 SQVTM and CDR2 ANQGSEA. V lost 3 bases and J 1 base, leaving 9 bases between the germline ends. The CDR3 reads CSVERGFNYGYTF. The DNA of the CDR3 is TGCAGCGTTGAGAGGGGGTTTAACTATGGCTACACCTTC.

This clone was detected only a few times. The chain is built from TRBV18 and TRBJ2-1; 9 nucleotides agree with TRBD1. This CDR3 contains 13 residues. The V gene's germline CDR1 is KGHSH and CDR2 LQKENI. V dropped 8 bases and J dropped 9; count of bases not matched to a gene: 8. The CDR3 here is CASLDRGDAEQFF. The CDR3 coding sequence is TGTGCCAGCCTGGACAGGGGAGATGCTGAGCAGTTCTTC.

This sequence joins TRBV10-3 and TRBJ1-1, with D possibly TRBD1 on 5 matching bases. Trimming removed 4 bases at V and 5 bases at J, with 17 bases between. Germline lookup yields CDR1 ENHRY and CDR2 SYGVKD. This CDR3 has 15 amino acids. CDR3 protein: CAISAPGTVGTEAFF. The CDR3 DNA sequence: TGTGCCATCAGTGCCCCCGGGACGGTGGGAACTGAAGCTTTCTTT.

The rearrangement links TRBV5-4 to TRBJ1-1; D remains ambiguous. V shed 0 bases and J shed 4 bases, with 10 bases lying between them. Germline V gene data show CDR1 as SGHNT and CDR2 as YYREEE (reference sequence). This CDR3 is 14 amino acids long. In nucleotides, the CDR3 is TGTGCCAGCAGCTTGGACCCTATGGGCACTGAAGCTTTCTTT. This codes for CASSLDPMGTEAFF. Combining the CDR3 with reference TRBV5-4 and TRBJ1-1 gives the whole variable domain ETGVTQSPTHLIKTRGQQVTLRCSSQSGHNTVSWYQQALGQGPQFIFQYYREEENGRGNFPPRFSGLQFPNYSSELNVNALELDDSALYLCASSLDPMGTEAFFGQGTRLTVV.

The V and J genes are TRBV5-5 and TRBJ1-5, with a possible D match to TRBD1 (5 bases). The CDR3 sequence is 14 residues long. Germline lookup yields CDR1 SGHKS and CDR2 YYEKEE (reference sequence). V was pared by 3 bases and J by 3 bases, with 10 bases between. The DNA for the CDR3 is TGTGCCAGCAGCTCCGGACAAATCAATCAGCCCCAGCATTTT. This sequence encodes CASSSGQINQPQHF.

This clone has just one count. V gene TRBV14 combines with J gene TRBJ2-1; TRBD2 matches 14 bases. Germline CDR1 SGHDN, CDR2 FVKESK. The CDR3 is 17 residues long. Trimming cost V 2 bases and J 8 bases; bases outside gene matches: 8. Written as DNA, the CDR3 is TGTGCCAGCAGCCAACTTAAGGGACTAGCGGGAGATGATGAGCAGTTCTTC. Amino acid sequence: CASSQLKGLAGDDEQFF.

This clone was picked up one time. V is TRBV4-2 and J is TRBJ1-3; D uncertain. CDR3 size: 14 residues. V lost 0 bases, J lost 5 bases, and 8 bases lay in between. Germline V gives CDR1 LGHNA, CDR2 YNFKEQ. CDR3 protein: CASSQDRVRNTIYF. CDR3 nucleotide sequence: TGTGCCAGCAGCCAAGATCGGGTTCGAAACACCATATATTTT.

The V and J genes are TRBV10-3 and TRBJ1-2; 12 bases match TRBD1. The germline V gene encodes CDR1 ENHRY and CDR2 SYGVKD. J lost 5 bases, V lost 4 bases, and 5 bases had no gene match. The CDR3 length is 15 residues. CDR3 DNA: TGTGCCATCAGTGTACAGGGACAGGGGGCTTATGGCTACACCTTC. Protein: CAISVQGQGAYGYTF.